This entry features one T cell receptor beta chain sequence. These data are taken from a study of T cells in Graves' hyperthyroidism and ophthalmopathy. The investigators amplified TCR beta CDR3 regions from RNA transcripts. Carried out on the TCR CDR3, a first-round RT-PCR used the HTBI primer set. TCRdb ran MiXCR on the multiplex PCR reads and lists one entry per CDR3 protein. Here the sample spans some 400,000 distinct CDR3 sequences, roughly 13% being singletons. The V gene's germline CDR1 is SQVTM and CDR2 ANQGSEA. Trimming took 7 bases from V and 5 from J; bases not matched to a gene: 6. CDR3 length equals 14 residues.

Sequenced sample: blood. The TCR was taken from a man in his thirties or forties with Graves' hyperthyroidism that later progressed to Graves' ophthalmopathy. This chain uses TRBV29-1 with TRBJ2-5; 14 positions match TRBD2. CDR3 nucleotides: TGCAGCGGAGGACTAGCGGGAGGTCGCGAGACCCAGTACTTC. It specifies CSGGLAGGRETQYF. Full variable domain (remainder filled in from reference TRBV29-1 and TRBJ2-5): SAVISQKPSRDICQRGTSLTIQCQVDSQVTMMFWYRQQPGQSLTLIATANQGSEATYESGFVIDKFPISRPNLTFSTLTVSNMSPEDSSIYLCSGGLAGGRETQYFGPGTRLLVL.